This passage covers 29 T cell receptor beta chains from one sample sequenced in a study of identical twins. Via MiXCR, TCRdb re-called the 5' RACE reads, giving one row per CDR3 protein. The data hold nearly 650,000 distinct CDR3 sequences, with 7.1% observed a single time. These data were likewise used in another study, on yellow fever vaccine responses in identical twins.

Sequencing input: PBMCs. Receptor source: a woman aged 18-35 years in good health.

In this sample, this clonotype turned up many times. The chain couples TRBV12-3 or TRBV12-4 to TRBJ2-1; the D gene is possibly TRBD2 (5 bases). With 2 bases removed from V and 7 bases from J, the gap between germline ends came to 6 bases. The CDR3 is 12 residues long. The DNA of the CDR3 is TGTGCCAGCAGTTTAAGGGAGAATGAGCAGTTCTTC. It yields the protein CASSLRENEQFF.

This clonotype was picked up many times. V usage is TRBV7-9 and J usage is TRBJ2-3; 7 nucleotides line up with TRBD1. The CDR3 loop spans 15 amino acids. The J segment lost 4 bases and the V segment lost 1 base, leaving 5 bases of the junction unmatched. Germline V gives CDR1 SEHNR, CDR2 FQNEAQ (reference sequence). The CDR3 spells CASSLGTGEADTQYF. CDR3 DNA sequence: TGTGCCAGCAGCTTAGGAACAGGGGAAGCAGATACGCAGTATTTT.

This clonotype was picked up many times. The chain has TRBV29-1 and TRBJ1-2, with 11 bases that match TRBD1. V lost 4 bases and J lost 4; bases outside the gene matches: 17. The CDR3 has 18 residues. Germline V CDR1 and CDR2: SQVTM, ANQGSEA. CDR3 bases: TGCAGCGTTGGGGGGCTCCCGGGACAGGGGGTGAACAGCTATGGCTACACCTTC. Translation: CSVGGLPGQGVNSYGYTF.

The chain couples TRBV3-1 to TRBJ1-5; 7 bases line up with TRBD1. V gave up 0 bases and J gave up 14 bases; unmatched junction bases: 10. The CDR3 length is 14 residues. From germline, CDR1 is LGHDT and CDR2 YNNKEL (reference sequence). CDR3 amino acids: CASSQDTGTEVKHF. Here the CDR3 DNA reads TGTGCCAGCAGCCAAGACACCGGGACAGAAGTTAAGCATTTT.

This clonotype turned up a few times. The chain's CDR3 is CASSFLGSGGTDTQYF. In DNA form, the CDR3 reads TGTGCCAGCAGCTTCCTGGGTAGCGGGGGCACAGATACGCAGTATTTT. The chain couples TRBV5-6 to TRBJ2-3; 8 bases fit TRBD2. From germline, CDR1 is SGHDT and CDR2 YYEEEE. V trimming: 2 bases; J trimming: 1 base; junction bases outside the gene matches: 6. This CDR3 has 16 residues.

The rearrangement links TRBV7-8 to TRBJ2-3, with D perhaps matching TRBD2 (5 bases). CDR1 and CDR2 from the germline V gene are SGHVS and FQNEAQ. V lost 1 base to trimming and J lost 8 bases, with 7 bases between them. The CDR3 consists of 12 residues. DNA for the CDR3: TGTGCCAGCAGCTTAGAGACTACTACGCAGTATTTT. Its translation: CASSLETTTQYF.

V and J are TRBV28 and TRBJ2-4, with D uncertain. V was clipped by 8 bases and J by 0 bases, with 23 bases between them. CDR1 and CDR2 (germline): MDHEN, SYDVKM. The length of the CDR3 is 18 residues. CDR3 DNA: TGTGCCAGCGGTAGAGGCAGAGTCCCTTCTCTAGCCAAAAACATTCAGTACTTC. Translating gives CASGRGRVPSLAKNIQYF.

The chain carries TRBV12-3 or TRBV12-4 and TRBJ2-1; TRBD2 agrees at 11 bases. This CDR3 spans 18 amino acids. Trimming cost V 1 base and J 4 bases; bases outside gene matches: 9. The CDR3 nucleotides read TGTGCCAGCAGTTTAGATACACTAGCGGGGGCCCCATACAATGAGCAGTTCTTC. Translation gives CASSLDTLAGAPYNEQFF.

The chain combines TRBV12-3 or TRBV12-4 with TRBJ2-3, with 7 bases identical to TRBD2. J gave up 11 bases and V 3 bases, and 5 bases lay outside the gene matches. The CDR3 spans 12 residues. The DNA of the CDR3 is TGTGCCAGCAGTTTCGGGCGGGAGAGGCAGTATTTT. Residues: CASSFGRERQYF.

Ten or more counts support this clonotype. The chain carries TRBV3-1 and TRBJ2-7; D is ambiguous. The CDR3 consists of 12 residues. Germline CDR1 LGHDT, CDR2 YNNKEL (reference sequence). Trimming removed 2 bases at V and 3 bases at J, with 5 bases between. The CDR3 nucleotides read TGTGCCAGCAGCCAATGGGACTACGAGCAGTACTTC. This sequence encodes CASSQWDYEQYF.

This clonotype was seen ten or more times. The chain recombines TRBV5-6 with TRBJ2-2; D unclear. Trimming removed 3 bases from V and 4 bases from J, with 4 bases in between. CDR3 length equals 12 residues. CDR1 and CDR2 from the germline V gene are SGHDT and YYEEEE. The DNA of the CDR3 is TGTGCCAGCAGCTCTATCACCGGGGAGCTGTTTTTT. Its protein product is CASSSITGELFF.

This clonotype was picked up many times. The chain carries TRBV12-3 or TRBV12-4 and TRBJ2-4; D is unclear. V was cut by 3 bases and J by 8 bases, with 11 bases left in between. The CDR3 covers 13 residues. The CDR3 bases are TGTGCCAGCAGTTTGGTGGGGAAGGACATTCAGTACTTC. It yields the protein CASSLVGKDIQYF.

This chain connects TRBV5-1 to TRBJ2-7; D is possibly TRBD1 (5 bases). Trimming left V 0 bases short and J 5 bases short, with 9 bases between. The CDR3 is 13 amino acids. Germline CDR1 is SGHRS and CDR2 is YFSETQ. The CDR3 here is CASSLAQGHEQYF. CDR3 bases: TGCGCCAGCAGCTTGGCGCAGGGCCACGAGCAGTACTTC.

The chain combines TRBV20-1 with TRBJ2-3; 8 bases are a match to TRBD2. The CDR3 is 16 residues long. V was pared by 4 bases and J by 1 base, with 10 bases of the junction left unmatched. Germline-derived CDR1 and CDR2 are DFQATT and SNEGSKA (reference sequence). CDR3 protein: CSANYIAGRGTDTQYF. In nucleotides, the CDR3 is TGCAGTGCTAACTATATAGCGGGACGGGGCACAGATACGCAGTATTTT.

This clonotype occurred a few times. V gene TRBV5-6 combines with J gene TRBJ2-2, with 9 nucleotides matching TRBD1. Germline CDR1 and CDR2: SGHDT and YYEEEE. The CDR3 has 15 residues. The ends lost 4 bases at V and 4 bases at J; junction bases unmatched: 5. CDR3 amino acids: CASSKGQGVTGELFF. DNA of the CDR3: TGTGCCAGCAGCAAGGGACAGGGTGTCACCGGGGAGCTGTTTTTT.

In this sample, this clonotype turned up a few times. The V and J genes are TRBV5-1 and TRBJ2-3; 7 bases map to TRBD2. V gave up 2 bases and J gave up 1 base; unmatched junction bases: 16. Germline loops: CDR1 SGHRS, CDR2 YFSETQ. The CDR3 totals 19 residues. CDR3 nucleotides: TGCGCCAGCAGCTTCTCTCCGGGGGGAGTAGGAACCGGCACAGATACGCAGTATTTT. The encoded protein is CASSFSPGGVGTGTDTQYF.

This clonotype was detected only a few times. CDR3 sequence reads: CASSYSYYAGTEAFF. In DNA, the CDR3 is TGTGCCAGCAGTTACTCGTACTACGCAGGGACTGAAGCTTTCTTT. This chain connects TRBV6-2 or TRBV6-3 to TRBJ1-1, with a possible D match to TRBD1 (5 bases). Germline values: CDR1 MNHEY, CDR2 SVGEGT. CDR3 size: 15 residues. V dropped 0 bases and J dropped 5 bases, with 13 bases sitting between them.

This clonotype has only a few counts. The chain is built from TRBV3-1 and TRBJ1-1; D is perhaps TRBD1 (6 bases). This CDR3 comprises 14 residues. Trimming removed 4 bases at V and 6 bases at J, with 15 bases between. Germline CDR1 reads LGHDT; CDR2 reads YNNKEL (reference sequence). The CDR3: CASSLGGVGAEAFF. CDR3 sequence (DNA): TGTGCCAGCAGCCTAGGGGGTGTTGGTGCTGAAGCTTTCTTT.

The sample holds a few counts of this clonotype. The chain employs TRBV28 and TRBJ2-7; TRBD2 matches 8 bases. The CDR3 contains 15 residues. Unmatched junction bases numbered 9, after V lost 6 bases and J lost 2 bases. CDR1 is MDHEN, CDR2 SYDVKM, per germline. The CDR3 DNA follows: TGTGCCAGCAGCGACCCGAGCGGGAGCGCCTACGAGCAGTACTTC. The encoded protein is CASSDPSGSAYEQYF.

This clonotype has at least ten counts. The chain links TRBV20-1 to TRBJ1-1, with TRBD1 matching 7 bases. Germline values: CDR1 DFQATT, CDR2 SNEGSKA (reference sequence). Trimming removed 4 bases from V and 1 base from J; junction bases left unmatched: 9. CDR3 length: 15 amino acids. As DNA, the CDR3 is TGCAGTGCTATTTCGCCCGCAGGGGGGAACACTGAAGCTTTCTTT. Translating gives CSAISPAGGNTEAFF.

This clonotype was seen many times. The V and J genes are TRBV4-1 and TRBJ2-5; D call uncertain. Germline CDR1 reads MGHRA; CDR2 reads YSYEKL. V was pared by 0 bases and J by 4 bases, with 9 bases between. The CDR3 has 14 amino acids. In DNA, the CDR3 is TGCGCCAGCAGCCAAGATGTAGGGTTAGAGACCCAGTACTTC. Translating it yields CASSQDVGLETQYF.

Many counts were recorded for this clonotype. V usage is TRBV29-1 and J usage is TRBJ2-7, with 7 bases fitting TRBD1. The J segment lost 4 bases and the V segment lost 4 bases, leaving 7 bases of the junction unmatched. Germline CDR1 and CDR2: SQVTM and ANQGSEA. This CDR3 has 13 residues. The CDR3 here is CSVAGGEEYEQYF. The CDR3 DNA reads as TGCAGCGTTGCAGGGGGAGAGGAATACGAGCAGTACTTC.

This clonotype was found a few times. This sequence joins TRBV21-1 and TRBJ2-6; TRBD1, the D gene given by the table, was not confirmed from the DNA. TRBV21-1 is a listed pseudogene. CDR3 length: 13 amino acids. In nucleotides, the CDR3 is TGTGCCAGCGGGACGGACCGGGCCAACGTCCTGACTTTC. As protein: CASGTDRANVLTF.

The chain carries TRBV12-5 and TRBJ2-1, with D perhaps being TRBD1 or TRBD2 (7 bases each). The germline V gene has CDR1 LGHNT and CDR2 FRNRAP. V was cut by 0 bases and J by 5 bases, with 14 bases left in between. The CDR3 is 16 residues long. As DNA, the CDR3 is TGTGCTAGTGGTTTGGTACTCAGGGGGGGAGACAATGAGCAGTTCTTC. Translated: CASGLVLRGGDNEQFF.

This clonotype appeared many times. The chain carries TRBV12-3 or TRBV12-4 and TRBJ1-5; TRBD1 is a possible D gene (5 bases). CDR3 length: 13 amino acids. Between the trimmed V and J ends, which lost 3 bases and 7 bases, there was a span of 10 bases. DNA of the CDR3: TGTGCCAGCAGTTTCAGGGTGGCACAGCCCCAGCATTTT. As protein: CASSFRVAQPQHF.

CDR3 loop: CASSREHGETQYF. The CDR3 coding sequence is TGCGCCAGCAGTCGAGAGCATGGGGAGACCCAGTACTTC. V usage is TRBV4-1 and J usage is TRBJ2-5; D call uncertain. Trimming removed 6 bases from V and 5 bases from J, with 13 bases in between. This CDR3 spans 13 amino acids. Germline V gene data show CDR1 as MGHRA and CDR2 as YSYEKL.

In DNA form, the CDR3 reads TGTGCCAGCAGTTACTCCTGGACAGGGATCGGGGAGCTGTTTTTT. Translation gives CASSYSWTGIGELFF. The V gene is TRBV6-5, the J gene TRBJ2-2, with 8 bases matching TRBD1. Germline lookup yields CDR1 MNHEY and CDR2 SVGAGI. This CDR3 contains 15 residues. V was pared by 0 bases and J by 7 bases, with 4 bases of the junction left unmatched.

This chain joins TRBV4-1 and TRBJ2-1; 7 bases align to TRBD2. V shed 1 base, J shed 4 bases, and the junction held 16 bases outside the gene matches. The germline gives CDR1 MGHRA, CDR2 YSYEKL. This CDR3 comprises 19 residues. The CDR3 DNA follows: TGCGCCAGCAGCCAAGGGGAATTAGCGGGCCCCGAACCGTACAATGAGCAGTTCTTC. Its protein product is CASSQGELAGPEPYNEQFF.

This clonotype was recorded many times. V and J are TRBV11-2 and TRBJ2-7; D may be TRBD1 (6 bases). V was pared by 1 base and J by 0 bases, with 13 bases between. Germline CDR1 and CDR2: SGHAT and FQNNGV. This CDR3 is built from 16 residues. DNA of the CDR3: TGTGCCAGCAGCTTAGTTGGGGACATTAGCTCCTACGAGCAGTACGTC. Translated: CASSLVGDISSYEQYV.